This entry is about one T cell receptor beta chain. The repertoire was sequenced with immunoSEQ multiplex PCR; TCRdb's copy has only in-frame clones and lacks some. In the table there are some 490,000 clones, 65% to 85% of which are singletons. These data belong to a study of shared clonotypes between healthy human individuals. CDR3 length: 19 residues. J gave up 2 bases and V 4 bases, and 17 bases lay outside the gene matches. CDR1 and CDR2 (germline): SNHLY, FYNNEI. V and J are TRBV2 and TRBJ2-3; 8 bases agree with TRBD1. The sample comprised PBMCs. The clonotype was recovered from a woman aged 40 to 49 in good health. Some clones in this sample may be carry-over from other donors' samples. CDR3 sequence: CASSGLGHTGGGHTDTQYF. The CDR3, as DNA: TGTGCCAGCAGTGGTTTGGGACACACAGGGGGTGGCCACACAGATACGCAGTATTTT.